The clone carrying this T cell receptor (beta chain) was recorded at least ten times. Germline CDR1 is SGHRS and CDR2 is YFSETQ. The V gene end was trimmed by 5 bases and the J gene end by 11 bases; junction bases not matched to a gene: 25. The CDR3 totals 20 residues. The TCRbeta library incorporated unique molecular identifiers. One entry per CDR3 protein results from TCRdb running MiXCR on the PCR reads. This table holds roughly 100,000 distinct CDR3 sequences, 7% to 10% found once. This sample is drawn from a study of T-cell reconstitution after alpha-beta-depleted transplantation in children. The source material was PBMCs from the stem cell graft donor, sampled from the stem cell graft. The V and J genes are TRBV5-1 and TRBJ1-6; 10 bases map to TRBD1. This receptor was obtained from a human donor who donated a stem cell graft to a child with congenital amegakaryocytic thrombocytopenia. This CDR3 reads CASSKIPRIETGGADPPLHF. The CDR3 DNA follows: TGCGCCAGCAGTAAGATACCCCGGATCGAGACAGGGGGCGCGGATCCACCCCTCCACTTT.